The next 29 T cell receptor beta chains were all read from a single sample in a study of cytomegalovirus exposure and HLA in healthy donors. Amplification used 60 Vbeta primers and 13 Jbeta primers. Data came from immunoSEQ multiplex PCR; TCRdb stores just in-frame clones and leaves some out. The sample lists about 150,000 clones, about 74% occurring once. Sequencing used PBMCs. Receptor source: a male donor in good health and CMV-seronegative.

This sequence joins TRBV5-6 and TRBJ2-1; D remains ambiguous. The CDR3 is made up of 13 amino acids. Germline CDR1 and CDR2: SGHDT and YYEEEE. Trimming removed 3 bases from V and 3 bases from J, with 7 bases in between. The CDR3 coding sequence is TGTGCCAGCAGCTCGCGAGTCTACAATGAGCAGTTCTTC. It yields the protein CASSSRVYNEQFF.

CDR3 region: CASSEGFDGTYYGYTF. The CDR3, as DNA: TGCGCCAGCAGTGAGGGTTTTGATGGCACATACTATGGCTACACCTTC. V is TRBV10-2 and J is TRBJ1-2; D call uncertain. The V gene lost 2 bases and the J gene lost 3 bases, with 16 bases spanning the gap. This CDR3 contains 16 residues. The germline gives CDR1 WSHSY, CDR2 SAAADI.

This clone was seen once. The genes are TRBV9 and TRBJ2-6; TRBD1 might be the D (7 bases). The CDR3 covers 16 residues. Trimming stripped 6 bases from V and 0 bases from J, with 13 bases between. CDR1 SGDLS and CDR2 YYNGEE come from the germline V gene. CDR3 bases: TGTGCCAGCACCAGGGGGGTAGGCTCTGGGGCCAACGTCCTGACTTTC. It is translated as CASTRGVGSGANVLTF.

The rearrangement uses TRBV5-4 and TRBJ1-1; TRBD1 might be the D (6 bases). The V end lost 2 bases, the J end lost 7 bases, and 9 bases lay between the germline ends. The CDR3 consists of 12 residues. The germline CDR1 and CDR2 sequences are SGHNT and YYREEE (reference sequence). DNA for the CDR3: TGTGCCAGCAGCTTTTCCAGGGGTGAAGCTTTCTTT. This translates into CASSFSRGEAFF.

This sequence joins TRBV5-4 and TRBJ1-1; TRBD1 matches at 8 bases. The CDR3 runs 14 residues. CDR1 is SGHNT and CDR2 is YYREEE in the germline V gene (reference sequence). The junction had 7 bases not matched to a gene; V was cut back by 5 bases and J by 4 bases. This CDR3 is CASRTDRDRTEAFF. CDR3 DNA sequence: TGTGCCAGCAGGACGGACAGGGATCGCACTGAAGCTTTCTTT.

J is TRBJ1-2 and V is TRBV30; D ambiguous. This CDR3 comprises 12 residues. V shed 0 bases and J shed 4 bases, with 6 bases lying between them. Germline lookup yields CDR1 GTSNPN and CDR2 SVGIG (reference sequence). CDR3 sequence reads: CAWSVSSYGYTF. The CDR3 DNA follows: TGTGCCTGGAGTGTATCATCCTATGGCTACACCTTC.

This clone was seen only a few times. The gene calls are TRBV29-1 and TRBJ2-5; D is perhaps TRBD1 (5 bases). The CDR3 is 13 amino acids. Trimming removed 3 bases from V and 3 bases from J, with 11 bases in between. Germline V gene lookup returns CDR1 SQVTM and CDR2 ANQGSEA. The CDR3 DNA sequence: TGCAGCGTTGATGTCAGGGTGGAAGAGACCCAGTACTTC. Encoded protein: CSVDVRVEETQYF.

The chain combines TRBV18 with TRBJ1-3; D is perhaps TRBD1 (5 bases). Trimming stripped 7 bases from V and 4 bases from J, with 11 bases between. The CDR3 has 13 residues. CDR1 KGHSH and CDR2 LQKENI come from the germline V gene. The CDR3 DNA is TGTGCCAGCTTACAGGCGTCGGGAAACACCATATATTTT. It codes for CASLQASGNTIYF.

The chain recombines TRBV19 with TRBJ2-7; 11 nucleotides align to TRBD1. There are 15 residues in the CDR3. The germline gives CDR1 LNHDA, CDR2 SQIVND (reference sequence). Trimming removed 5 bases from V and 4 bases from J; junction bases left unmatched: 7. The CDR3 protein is CASSPGQGASYEQYF. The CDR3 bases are TGTGCCAGTAGTCCTGGACAGGGGGCATCGTACGAGCAGTACTTC.

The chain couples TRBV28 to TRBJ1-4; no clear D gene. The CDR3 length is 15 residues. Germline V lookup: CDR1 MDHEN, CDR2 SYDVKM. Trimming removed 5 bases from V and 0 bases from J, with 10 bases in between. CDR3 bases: TGTGCCAGCAGTCCGGACTTAGCAACTAATGAAAAACTGTTTTTT. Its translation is CASSPDLATNEKLFF.

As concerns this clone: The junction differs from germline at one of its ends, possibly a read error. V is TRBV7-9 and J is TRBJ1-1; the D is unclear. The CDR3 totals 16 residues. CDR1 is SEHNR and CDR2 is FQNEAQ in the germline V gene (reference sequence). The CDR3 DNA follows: TGTTCCAGCAGCTTAACTCCGGTGGGCATGAACACTGAAGCTTTCTTT. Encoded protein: CSSSLTPVGMNTEAFF.

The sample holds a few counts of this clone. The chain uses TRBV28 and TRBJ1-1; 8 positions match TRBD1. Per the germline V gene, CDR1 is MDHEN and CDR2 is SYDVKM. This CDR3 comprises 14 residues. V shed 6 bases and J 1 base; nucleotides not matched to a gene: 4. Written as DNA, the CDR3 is TGTGCCAGCAGACCCGGGACAGGGAACACTGAAGCTTTCTTT. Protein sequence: CASRPGTGNTEAFF.

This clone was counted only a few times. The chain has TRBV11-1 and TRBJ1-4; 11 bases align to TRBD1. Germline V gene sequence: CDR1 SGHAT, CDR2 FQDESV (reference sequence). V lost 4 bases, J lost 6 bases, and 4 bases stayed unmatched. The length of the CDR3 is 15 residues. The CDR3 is CASSSPGQGDEKLFF. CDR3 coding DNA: TGTGCCAGCAGCTCGCCGGGACAGGGGGATGAAAAACTGTTTTTT. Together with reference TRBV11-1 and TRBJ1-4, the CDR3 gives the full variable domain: EAEVAQSPRYKITEKSQAVAFWCDPISGHATLYWYRQILGQGPELLVQFQDESVVDDSQLPKDRFSAERLKGVDSTLKIQPAELGDSAMYLCASSSPGQGDEKLFFGSGTQLSVL.

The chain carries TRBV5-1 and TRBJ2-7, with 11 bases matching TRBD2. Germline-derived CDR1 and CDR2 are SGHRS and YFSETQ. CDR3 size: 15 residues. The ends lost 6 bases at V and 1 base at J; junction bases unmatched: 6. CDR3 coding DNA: TGCGCCAGCACTATACTAGCGGGAGAGTCCTACGAGCAGTACTTC. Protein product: CASTILAGESYEQYF. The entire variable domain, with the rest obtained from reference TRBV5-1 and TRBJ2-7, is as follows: KAGVTQTPRYLIKTRGQQVTLSCSPISGHRSVSWYQQTPGQGLQFLFEYFSETQRNKGNFPGRFSGRQFSNSRSEMNVSTLELGDSALYLCASTILAGESYEQYFGPGTRLTVT.

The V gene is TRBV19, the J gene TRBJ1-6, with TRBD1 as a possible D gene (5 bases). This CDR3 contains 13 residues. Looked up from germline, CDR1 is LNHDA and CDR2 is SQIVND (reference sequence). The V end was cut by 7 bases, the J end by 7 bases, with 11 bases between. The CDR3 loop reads CASKVGQNSPLHF. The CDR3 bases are TGTGCCAGTAAGGTGGGGCAAAATTCACCCCTCCACTTT. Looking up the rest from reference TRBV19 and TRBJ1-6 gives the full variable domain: DGGITQSPKYLFRKEGQNVTLSCEQNLNHDAMYWYRQDPGQGLRLIYYSQIVNDFQKGDIAEGYSVSREKKESFPLTVTSAQKNPTAFYLCASKVGQNSPLHFGNGTRLTVT.

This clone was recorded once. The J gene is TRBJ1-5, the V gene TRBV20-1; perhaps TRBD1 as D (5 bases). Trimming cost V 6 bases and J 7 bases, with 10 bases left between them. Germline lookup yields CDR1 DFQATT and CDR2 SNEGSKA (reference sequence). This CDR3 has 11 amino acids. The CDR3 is CSATGGQPQHF. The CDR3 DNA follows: TGCAGTGCCACAGGAGGGCAGCCCCAGCATTTT.

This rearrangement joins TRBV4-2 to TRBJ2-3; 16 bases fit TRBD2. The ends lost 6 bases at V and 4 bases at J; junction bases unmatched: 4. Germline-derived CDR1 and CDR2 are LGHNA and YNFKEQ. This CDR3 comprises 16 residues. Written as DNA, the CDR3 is TGTGCCAGCAGTCCGGGACTAGCGGGGGGGCCAGATACGCAGTATTTT. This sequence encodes CASSPGLAGGPDTQYF.

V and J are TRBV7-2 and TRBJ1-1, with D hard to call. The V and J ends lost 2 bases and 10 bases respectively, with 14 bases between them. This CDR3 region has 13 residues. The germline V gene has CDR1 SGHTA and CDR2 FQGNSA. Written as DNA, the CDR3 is TGTGCCAGCAGCTTACGACCAGCGACGACAGCTTTCTTT. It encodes CASSLRPATTAFF.

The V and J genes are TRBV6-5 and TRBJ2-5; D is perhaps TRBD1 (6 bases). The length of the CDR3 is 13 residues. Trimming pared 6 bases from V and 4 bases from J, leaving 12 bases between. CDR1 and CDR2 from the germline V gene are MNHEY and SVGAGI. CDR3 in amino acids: CASRGSRGETQYF. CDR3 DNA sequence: TGTGCCAGCAGGGGGAGCAGGGGAGAGACCCAGTACTTC.

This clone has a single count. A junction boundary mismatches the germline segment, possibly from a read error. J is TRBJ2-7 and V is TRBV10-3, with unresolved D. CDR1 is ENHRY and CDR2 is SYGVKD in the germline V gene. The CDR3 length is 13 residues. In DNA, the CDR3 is TGTGCCATCAGTGAGATACCCGAGGTGGCCCGGGACTTC. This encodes CAISEIPEVARDF.

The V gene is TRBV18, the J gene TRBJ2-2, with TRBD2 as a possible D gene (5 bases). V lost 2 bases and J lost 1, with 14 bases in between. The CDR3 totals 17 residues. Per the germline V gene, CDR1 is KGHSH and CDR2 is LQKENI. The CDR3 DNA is TGTGCCAGCTCACCAAGGGTCCCGGGGATGAACACCGGGGAGCTGTTTTTT. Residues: CASSPRVPGMNTGELFF.

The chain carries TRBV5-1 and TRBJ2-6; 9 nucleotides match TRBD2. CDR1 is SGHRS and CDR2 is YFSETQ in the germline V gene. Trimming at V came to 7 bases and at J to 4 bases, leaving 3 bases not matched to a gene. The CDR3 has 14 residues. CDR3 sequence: CASGGRAGANVLTF. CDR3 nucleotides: TGCGCCAGCGGCGGGAGGGCCGGGGCCAACGTCCTGACTTTC.

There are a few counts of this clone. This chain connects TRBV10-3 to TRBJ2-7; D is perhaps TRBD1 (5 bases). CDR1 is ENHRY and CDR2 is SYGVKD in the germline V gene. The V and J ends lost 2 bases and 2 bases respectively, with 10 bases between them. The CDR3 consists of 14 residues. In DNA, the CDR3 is TGTGCCATCAGTGAGGCAGGGATAACCTACGAGCAGTACTTC. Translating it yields CAISEAGITYEQYF.

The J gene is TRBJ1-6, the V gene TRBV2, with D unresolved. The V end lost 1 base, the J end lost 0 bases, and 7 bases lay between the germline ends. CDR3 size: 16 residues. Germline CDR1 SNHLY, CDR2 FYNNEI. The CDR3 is CASSEGRSSYNSPLHF. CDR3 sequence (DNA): TGTGCCAGCAGTGAAGGGAGGAGCTCCTATAATTCACCCCTCCACTTT.

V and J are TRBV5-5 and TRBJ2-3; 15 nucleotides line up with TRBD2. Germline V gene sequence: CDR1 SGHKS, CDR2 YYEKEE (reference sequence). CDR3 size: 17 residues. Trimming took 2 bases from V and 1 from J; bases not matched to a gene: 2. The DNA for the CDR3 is TGTGCCAGCAGCTTCGGGACTAGCGGGAGGCGCACAGATACGCAGTATTTT. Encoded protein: CASSFGTSGRRTDTQYF.

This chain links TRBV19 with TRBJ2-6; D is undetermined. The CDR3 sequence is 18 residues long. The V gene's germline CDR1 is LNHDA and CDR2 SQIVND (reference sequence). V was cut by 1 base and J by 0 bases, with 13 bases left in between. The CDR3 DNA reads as TGTGCCAGTAGTATAGCAGGCAGCCCGAGCTCTGGGGCCAACGTCCTGACTTTC. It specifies CASSIAGSPSSGANVLTF.

CDR3 bases: TGTGCCAGCTCACCTACAGGGCGCAATTCGGACACTGAAGCTTTCTTT. It translates to CASSPTGRNSDTEAFF. V is TRBV18 and J is TRBJ1-1; possible D gene TRBD1, 6 bases. V gave up 3 bases and J gave up 3 bases, with 17 bases separating them. CDR1 and CDR2 from the germline V gene are KGHSH and LQKENI. This CDR3 has 16 residues.

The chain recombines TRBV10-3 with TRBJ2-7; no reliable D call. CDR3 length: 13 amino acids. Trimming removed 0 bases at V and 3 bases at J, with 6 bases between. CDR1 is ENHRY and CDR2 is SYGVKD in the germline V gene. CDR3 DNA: TGTGCCATCAGTGAGTCGTACGGCTACGAGCAGTACTTC. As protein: CAISESYGYEQYF.

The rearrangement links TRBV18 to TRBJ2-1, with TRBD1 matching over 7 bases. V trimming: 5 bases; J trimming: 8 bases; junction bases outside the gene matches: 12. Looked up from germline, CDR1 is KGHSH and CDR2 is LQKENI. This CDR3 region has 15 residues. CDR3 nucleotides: TGTGCCAGCTCAAGTACAGGGGCAACTCACTATGAGCAGTTCTTC. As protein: CASSSTGATHYEQFF.